This TCR beta chain comes out of a study of blood T cell repertoires in COVID-19. Study information: Samples representing acute and convalescent COVID-19 were sourced from the United States, Italy and Spain. Nucleic acid was either cDNA or gDNA, and it came from T cells, B-cell-depleted T cells, or PBMCs.

Trimming removed 4 bases at V and 0 bases at J, with 6 bases between. CDR3 size: 15 residues. The germline gives CDR1 KGHDR, CDR2 SFDVKD. As originally analysed: Amplification of reference gene primers provided the estimated nucleated cell counts. Libraries were prepared by immunoSEQ multiplex PCR; TCRdb keeps only in-frame clonotypes and omits some of them. V, J and clone size derive from that table, while D and trimming were established from the DNA sequence. The data show 40,000 or so clones, 89% seen once. This TCR came from a human donor in a cohort sampled during active COVID-19. This chain links TRBV24-1 with TRBJ2-6; D may be TRBD1 (6 bases). The sequenced sample was peripheral blood. Written as DNA, the CDR3 is TGTGCCACCAGTGAAGGGGGCTCTGGGGCCAACGTCCTGACTTTC. Its protein product is CATSEGGSGANVLTF.